Listed below are T cell receptor beta chains from one sample, sequenced in a study of blood T cell repertoires in COVID-19. This table comes from immunoSEQ multiplex PCR, and its TCRdb copy is limited to in-frame clones, with some not included. The table includes about 480,000 clones, 88% detected once. The sample was PBMCs or T cells enriched from blood (not recorded which). The receptor source for this set is a woman in her forties who had recovered from COVID-19. Both conserved end residues are part of each CDR3. A D gene is named only where the DNA matches it firmly. A clone size is listed for some rows: how often the clone was seen (once, few, many), or a class if it is expanded.

CDR3 | DNA | J | D | size | V
CASSFGAVTGRYTTEAFF | TGTGCCAGCAGCTTTGGAGCGGTGACAGGGCGTTATACGACTGAAGCTTTCTTT | TRBJ1-1 | TRBD1 | few | TRBV5-8
CASSDRVSGNYEQYF | TGTGCCAGCAGTGATAGGGTTAGCGGGAACTACGAGCAGTACTTC | TRBJ2-7 | TRBD2 | NA | TRBV2
CASSFTGTSGITGELFF | TGTGCCAGCAGCTTTACCGGGACTAGCGGGATAACCGGGGAGCTGTTTTTT | TRBJ2-2 | TRBD2 | NA | TRBV7-2
CASSDGGSPVDTQYF | TGCGCCAGCAGTGACGGGGGATCACCCGTAGATACGCAGTATTTT | TRBJ2-3 | NA | NA | TRBV10-1
CASSLGEWDTEAFF | TGCGCCAGCAGCTTGGGGGAGTGGGACACTGAAGCTTTCTTT | TRBJ1-1 | NA | NA | TRBV5-1
CASRRSGNEQFF | TGTGCCAGCAGGCGATCGGGGAATGAGCAGTTCTTC | TRBJ2-1 | NA | NA | TRBV7-2
CASSQSGGTEAFF | TGTGCCAGCAGCCAATCGGGGGGAACTGAAGCTTTCTTT | TRBJ1-1 | NA | NA | TRBV3-1/TRBV3-2
CASRDNSYEQYF | TGTGCCAGCCGGGACAACTCCTACGAGCAGTACTTC | TRBJ2-7 | NA | few | TRBV14
CATSDWRGTVANYGYTF | TGTGCCACCAGTGATTGGAGGGGGACAGTAGCTAACTATGGCTACACCTTC | TRBJ1-2 | TRBD1 | NA | TRBV24-1
CSVGYWGRRNTEAFF | TGCAGCGTCGGGTACTGGGGGCGGAGGAACACTGAAGCTTTCTTT | TRBJ1-1 | NA | NA | TRBV29-1
CASSVRGGGTDTQYF | TGTGCCAGCAGCGTCAGGGGTGGTGGCACAGATACGCAGTATTTT | TRBJ2-3 | NA | once | TRBV5-5
CASRLAEGTYEQYF | TGTGCCAGCAGACTAGCGGAGGGTACCTACGAGCAGTACTTC | TRBJ2-7 | TRBD2 | once | TRBV28
CASSTHTAHRDYEQYF | TGTGCCAGCAGCACGCACACCGCACACCGGGACTACGAGCAGTACTTC | TRBJ2-7 | NA | NA | TRBV21-1
CASSTGTVPYGYTF | TGTGCCAGCAGTACCGGGACAGTACCCTATGGCTACACCTTC | TRBJ1-2 | TRBD1 | NA | TRBV7-9
CASSLAGGDSEQFF | TGTGCCAGCAGCTTAGCCGGGGGGGATTCTGAGCAGTTCTTC | TRBJ2-1 | TRBD2 | NA | TRBV11-3
CASSSVGAGVRNEQFF | TGTGCCAGCAGCTCCGTCGGGGCGGGAGTTCGCAATGAGCAGTTCTTC | TRBJ2-1 | TRBD2 | NA | TRBV11-2
CASSKAGGGHHNSPLHF | TGTGCCAGCAGCAAAGCTGGGGGGGGCCACCATAATTCACCCCTCCACTTT | TRBJ1-6 | NA | NA | TRBV21-1
CASSQELTGNQPQHF | TGCGCCAGCAGCCAAGAATTAACAGGCAATCAGCCCCAGCATTTT | TRBJ1-5 | NA | NA | TRBV4-3
CASSFGLAANNEQFF | TGTGCCAGCAGTTTCGGACTAGCGGCGAACAATGAGCAGTTCTTC | TRBJ2-1 | TRBD2 | NA | TRBV6-5
CASSPTQGDSPLHF | TGTGCCAGCTCGCCGACGCAGGGGGACTCACCCCTCCACTTT | TRBJ1-6 | TRBD1 | NA | TRBV18
CASSTRTVNYGYTF | TGTGCCAGCAGTACACGGACAGTTAACTATGGCTACACCTTC | TRBJ1-2 | NA | NA | TRBV6-5
CACRLDTEAFF | TGCGCCTGCCGGTTGGACACTGAAGCTTTCTTT | TRBJ1-1 | NA | NA | TRBV10-2